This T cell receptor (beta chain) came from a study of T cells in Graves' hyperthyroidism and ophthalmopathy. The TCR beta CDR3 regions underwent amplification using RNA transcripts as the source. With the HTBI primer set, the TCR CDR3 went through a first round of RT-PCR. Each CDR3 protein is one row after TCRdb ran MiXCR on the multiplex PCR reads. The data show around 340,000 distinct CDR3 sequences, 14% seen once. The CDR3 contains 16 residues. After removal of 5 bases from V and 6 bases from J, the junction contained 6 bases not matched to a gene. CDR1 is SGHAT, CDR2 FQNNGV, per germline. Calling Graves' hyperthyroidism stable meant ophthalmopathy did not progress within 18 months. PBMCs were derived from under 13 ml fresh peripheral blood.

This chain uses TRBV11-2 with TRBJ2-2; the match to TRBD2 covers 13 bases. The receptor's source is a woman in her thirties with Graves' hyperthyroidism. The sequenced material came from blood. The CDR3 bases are TGTGCCAGCAGCCAAAGGACTAGCGGGAGATCCGGGGAGCTGTTTTTT. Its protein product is CASSQRTSGRSGELFF.